The table lists the clone carrying this TCR beta chain with many counts. Its antigen remains unknown. This sample is drawn from a study of T cells after yellow fever vaccination. General study points: Once the booster was given, most primary-vaccination clones reappeared, at about 96% for CD4 and roughly 85% for CD8.

V lost 1 base and J 4 bases, leaving 9 bases between the germline ends. The CDR3 spans 15 residues. Germline lookup yields CDR1 SGHRS and CDR2 YFSETQ. One entry per CDR3 protein, called by TCRdb with MiXCR from the 5' RACE reads. This sample has about 240,000 distinct CDR3 sequences, with approximately 3.8% found just once. The chain uses TRBV5-1 and TRBJ2-6, with D unclear. This specimen consisted of PBMCs, obtained 15 days after the yellow fever booster vaccination. This sequence originates from a man in his late teens or twenties who received the YFV17D yellow fever vaccine. This CDR3 is CASSLLPAGANVLTF. CDR3 DNA sequence: TGCGCCAGCAGCTTGCTTCCGGCGGGGGCCAACGTCCTGACTTTC. The whole variable domain, remainder taken from reference TRBV5-1 and TRBJ2-6, is KAGVTQTPRYLIKTRGQQVTLSCSPISGHRSVSWYQQTPGQGLQFLFEYFSETQRNKGNFPGRFSGRQFSNSRSEMNVSTLELGDSALYLCASSLLPAGANVLTFGAGSRLTVL.